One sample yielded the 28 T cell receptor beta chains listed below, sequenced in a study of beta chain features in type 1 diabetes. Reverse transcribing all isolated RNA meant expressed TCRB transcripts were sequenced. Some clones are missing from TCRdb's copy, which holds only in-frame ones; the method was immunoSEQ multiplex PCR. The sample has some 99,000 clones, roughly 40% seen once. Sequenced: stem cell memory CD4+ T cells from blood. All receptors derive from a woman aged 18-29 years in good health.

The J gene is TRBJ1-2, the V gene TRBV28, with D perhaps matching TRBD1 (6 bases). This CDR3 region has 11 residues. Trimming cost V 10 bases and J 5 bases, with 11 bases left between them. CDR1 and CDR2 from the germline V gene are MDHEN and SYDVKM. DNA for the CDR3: TGTGCCACGAACCAGGGGTATGGCTACACCTTC. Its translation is CATNQGYGYTF.

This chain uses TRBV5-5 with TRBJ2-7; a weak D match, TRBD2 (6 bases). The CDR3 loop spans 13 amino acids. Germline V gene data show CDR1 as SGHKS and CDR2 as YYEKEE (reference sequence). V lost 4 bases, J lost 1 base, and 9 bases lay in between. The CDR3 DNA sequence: TGTGCCAGCAGCCGCGGGAATTCCTACGAGCAGTACTTC. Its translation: CASSRGNSYEQYF.

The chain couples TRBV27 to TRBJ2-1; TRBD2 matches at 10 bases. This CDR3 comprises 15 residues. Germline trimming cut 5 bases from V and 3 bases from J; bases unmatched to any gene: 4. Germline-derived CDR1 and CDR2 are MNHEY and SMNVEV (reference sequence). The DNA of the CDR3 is TGTGCCAGCAGTATCAGGACTAGCGGCTACAATGAGCAGTTCTTC. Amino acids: CASSIRTSGYNEQFF.

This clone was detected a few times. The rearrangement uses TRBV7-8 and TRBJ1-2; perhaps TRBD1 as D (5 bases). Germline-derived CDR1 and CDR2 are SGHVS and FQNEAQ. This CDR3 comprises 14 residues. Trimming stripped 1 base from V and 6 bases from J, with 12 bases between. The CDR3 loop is CASSLEAGTNGYTF. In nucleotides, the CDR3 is TGTGCCAGCAGCTTAGAGGCGGGGACTAATGGCTACACCTTC. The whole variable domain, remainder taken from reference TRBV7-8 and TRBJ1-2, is GAGVSQSPRYKVAKRGQDVALRCDPISGHVSLFWYQQALGQGPEFLTYFQNEAQLDKSGLPSDRFFAERPEGSVSTLKIQRTQQEDSAVYLCASSLEAGTNGYTFGSGTRLTVV.

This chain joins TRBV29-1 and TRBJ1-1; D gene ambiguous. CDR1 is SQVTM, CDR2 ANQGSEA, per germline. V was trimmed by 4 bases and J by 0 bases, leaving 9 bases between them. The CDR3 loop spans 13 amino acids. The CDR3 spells CSVVDFMNTEAFF. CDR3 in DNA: TGCAGCGTTGTCGACTTTATGAACACTGAAGCTTTCTTT.

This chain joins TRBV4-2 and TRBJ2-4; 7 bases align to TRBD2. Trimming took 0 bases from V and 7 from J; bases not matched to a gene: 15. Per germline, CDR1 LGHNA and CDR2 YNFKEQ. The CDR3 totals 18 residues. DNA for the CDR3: TGTGCCAGCAGCCAAGATCGGTACGGGAGGCCCGGCGGGAACATTCAGTACTTC. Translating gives CASSQDRYGRPGGNIQYF.

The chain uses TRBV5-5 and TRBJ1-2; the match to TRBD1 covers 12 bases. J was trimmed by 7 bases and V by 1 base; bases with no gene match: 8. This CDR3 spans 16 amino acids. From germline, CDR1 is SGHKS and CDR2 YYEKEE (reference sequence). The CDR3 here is CASSLYVGQGARGYTF. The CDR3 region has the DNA TGTGCCAGCAGCTTGTACGTGGGACAGGGGGCGCGTGGCTACACCTTC.

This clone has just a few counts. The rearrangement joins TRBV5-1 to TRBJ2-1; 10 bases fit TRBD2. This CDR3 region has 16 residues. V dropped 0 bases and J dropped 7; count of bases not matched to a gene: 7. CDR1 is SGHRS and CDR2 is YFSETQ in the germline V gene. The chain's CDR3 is CASSLGRGLARNEQFF. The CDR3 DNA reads TGCGCCAGCAGCTTGGGTAGGGGACTAGCGAGGAATGAGCAGTTCTTC.

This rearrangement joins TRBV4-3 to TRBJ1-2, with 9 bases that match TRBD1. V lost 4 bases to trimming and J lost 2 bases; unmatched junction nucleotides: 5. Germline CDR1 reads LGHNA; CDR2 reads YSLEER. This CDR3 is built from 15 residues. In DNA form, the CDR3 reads TGCGCCAGCAGCCGAGCACAGGGGGCGAACTATGGCTACACCTTC. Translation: CASSRAQGANYGYTF.

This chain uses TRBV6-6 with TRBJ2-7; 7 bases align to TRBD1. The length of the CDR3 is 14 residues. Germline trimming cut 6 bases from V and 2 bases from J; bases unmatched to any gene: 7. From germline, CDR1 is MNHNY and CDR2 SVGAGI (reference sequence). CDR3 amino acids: CASSRTGGPYEQYF. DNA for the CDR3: TGTGCCAGCAGCCGGACAGGCGGACCCTACGAGCAGTACTTC.

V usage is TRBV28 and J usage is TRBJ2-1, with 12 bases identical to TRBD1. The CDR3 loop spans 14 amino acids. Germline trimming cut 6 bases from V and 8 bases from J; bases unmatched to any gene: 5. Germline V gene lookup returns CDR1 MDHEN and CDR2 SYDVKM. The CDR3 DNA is TGTGCCAGCAGGCCCGGGACAGGGGGCGATGAGCAGTTCTTC. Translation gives CASRPGTGGDEQFF.

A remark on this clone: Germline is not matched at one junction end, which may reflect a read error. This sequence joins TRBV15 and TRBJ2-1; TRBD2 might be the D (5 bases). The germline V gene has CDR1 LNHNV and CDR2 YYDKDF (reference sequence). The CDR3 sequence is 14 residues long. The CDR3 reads CATSRDDKRNEQFF. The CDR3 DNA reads TGTGCCACCAGCCGAGACGATAAGCGGAATGAGCAGTTCTTC.

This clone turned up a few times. The CDR3 spells CASSPRNPSGRGEQYF. The CDR3 DNA sequence: TGTGCCAGCTCACCCCGTAATCCTAGCGGGAGGGGCGAGCAGTACTTC. The chain has TRBV18 and TRBJ2-7; 12 nucleotides line up with TRBD2. Germline CDR1 KGHSH, CDR2 LQKENI. Unmatched junction bases numbered 9, after V lost 3 bases and J lost 6 bases. CDR3 length: 16 residues.

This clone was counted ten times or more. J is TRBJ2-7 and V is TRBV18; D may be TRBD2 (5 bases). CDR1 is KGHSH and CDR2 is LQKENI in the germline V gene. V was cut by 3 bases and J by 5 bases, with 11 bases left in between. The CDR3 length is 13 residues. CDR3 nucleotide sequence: TGTGCCAGCTCACCGTACTCGAGGGACGAGCAGTACTTC. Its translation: CASSPYSRDEQYF.

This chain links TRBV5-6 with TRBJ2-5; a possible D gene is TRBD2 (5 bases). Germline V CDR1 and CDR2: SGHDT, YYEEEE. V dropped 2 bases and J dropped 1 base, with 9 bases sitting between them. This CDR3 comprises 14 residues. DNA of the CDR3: TGTGCCAGCAGCTTAGAGGGCCCCCAAGAGACCCAGTACTTC. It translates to CASSLEGPQETQYF. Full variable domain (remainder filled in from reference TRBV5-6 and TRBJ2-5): DAGVTQSPTHLIKTRGQQVTLRCSPKSGHDTVSWYQQALGQGPQFIFQYYEEEERQRGNFPDRFSGHQFPNYSSELNVNALLLGDSALYLCASSLEGPQETQYFGPGTRLLVL.

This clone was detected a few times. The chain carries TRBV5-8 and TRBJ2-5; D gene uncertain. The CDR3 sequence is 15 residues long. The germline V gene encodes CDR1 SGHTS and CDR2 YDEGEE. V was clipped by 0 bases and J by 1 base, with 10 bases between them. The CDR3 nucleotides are TGTGCCAGCAGCTTGGCCTACCAATCCCAAGAGACCCAGTACTTC. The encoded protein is CASSLAYQSQETQYF.

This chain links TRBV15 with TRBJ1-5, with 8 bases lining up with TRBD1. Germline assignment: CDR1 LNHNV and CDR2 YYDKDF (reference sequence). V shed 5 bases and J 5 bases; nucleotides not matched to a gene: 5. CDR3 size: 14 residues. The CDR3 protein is CATSPGTGYQPQHF. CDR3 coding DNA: TGTGCCACCAGCCCCGGGACAGGATATCAGCCCCAGCATTTT.

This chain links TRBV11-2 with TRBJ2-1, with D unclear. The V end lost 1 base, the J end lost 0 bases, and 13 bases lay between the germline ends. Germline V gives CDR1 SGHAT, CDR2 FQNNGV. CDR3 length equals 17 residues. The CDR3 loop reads CASSLVRRLGSYNEQFF. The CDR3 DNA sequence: TGTGCCAGCAGCTTAGTTCGGCGGTTAGGCTCCTACAATGAGCAGTTCTTC.

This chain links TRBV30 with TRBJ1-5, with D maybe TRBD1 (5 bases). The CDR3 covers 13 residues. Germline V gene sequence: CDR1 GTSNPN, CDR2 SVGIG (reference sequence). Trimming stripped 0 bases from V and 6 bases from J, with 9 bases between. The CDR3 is CAWSVGGTQPQHF. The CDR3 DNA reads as TGTGCCTGGAGTGTTGGAGGGACTCAGCCCCAGCATTTT.

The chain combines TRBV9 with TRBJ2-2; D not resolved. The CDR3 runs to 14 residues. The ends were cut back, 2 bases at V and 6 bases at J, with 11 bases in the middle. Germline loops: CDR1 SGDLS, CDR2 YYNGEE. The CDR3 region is CASSVGSSAGELFF. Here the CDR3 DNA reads TGTGCCAGCAGCGTCGGGTCCTCCGCCGGGGAGCTGTTTTTT. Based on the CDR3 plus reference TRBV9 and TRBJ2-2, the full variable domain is DSGVTQTPKHLITATGQRVTLRCSPRSGDLSVYWYQQSLDQGLQFLIQYYNGEERAKGNILERFSAQQFPDLHSELNLSSLELGDSALYFCASSVGSSAGELFFGEGSRLTVL.

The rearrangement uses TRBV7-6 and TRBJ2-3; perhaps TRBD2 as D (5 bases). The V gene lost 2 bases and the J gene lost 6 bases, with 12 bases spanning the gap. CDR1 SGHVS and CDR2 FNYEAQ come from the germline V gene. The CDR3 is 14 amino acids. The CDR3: CASSLFGEGDTQYF. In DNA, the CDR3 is TGTGCCAGCAGCTTATTCGGAGAGGGCGATACGCAGTATTTT.

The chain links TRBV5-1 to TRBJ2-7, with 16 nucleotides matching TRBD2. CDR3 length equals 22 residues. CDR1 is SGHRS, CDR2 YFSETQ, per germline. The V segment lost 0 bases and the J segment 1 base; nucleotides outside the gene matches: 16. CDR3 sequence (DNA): TGCGCCAGCAGCTTGGCGTTCCCAGCGCTGCCGGGACTAGCGGGAGGGTCCTACGAGCAGTACTTC. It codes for CASSLAFPALPGLAGGSYEQYF.

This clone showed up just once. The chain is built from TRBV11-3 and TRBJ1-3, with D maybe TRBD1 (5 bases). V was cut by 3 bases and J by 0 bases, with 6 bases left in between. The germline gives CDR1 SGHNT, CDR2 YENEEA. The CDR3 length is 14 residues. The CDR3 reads CASSFGGSGNTIYF. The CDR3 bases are TGTGCCAGCAGCTTCGGGGGCTCTGGAAACACCATATATTTT.

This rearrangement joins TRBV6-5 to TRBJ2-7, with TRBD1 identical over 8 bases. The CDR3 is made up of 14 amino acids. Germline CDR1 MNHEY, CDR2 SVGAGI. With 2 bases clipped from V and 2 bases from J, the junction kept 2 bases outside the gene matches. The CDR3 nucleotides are TGTGCCAGCAGTTACCAACAGGGGGCCTACGAGCAGTACTTC. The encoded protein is CASSYQQGAYEQYF.

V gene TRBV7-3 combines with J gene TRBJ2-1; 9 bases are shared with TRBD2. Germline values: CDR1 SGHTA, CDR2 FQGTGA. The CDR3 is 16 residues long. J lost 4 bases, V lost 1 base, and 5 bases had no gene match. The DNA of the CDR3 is TGTGCCAGCAGCTTAAGGGTGACTAGCGGATACAATGAGCAGTTCTTC. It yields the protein CASSLRVTSGYNEQFF.

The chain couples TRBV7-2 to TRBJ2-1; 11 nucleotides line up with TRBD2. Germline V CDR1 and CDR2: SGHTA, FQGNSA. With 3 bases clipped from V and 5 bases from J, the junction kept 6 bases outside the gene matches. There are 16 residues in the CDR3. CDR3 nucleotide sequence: TGTGCCAGCAGCTTCCGACTAGCGGGACATAACAATGAGCAGTTCTTC. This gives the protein CASSFRLAGHNNEQFF.

CDR3 bases: TGTGCCAGCAGCCCGGGACAGGGGAACAATGAGCAGTTCTTC. Translated: CASSPGQGNNEQFF. This chain connects TRBV6-6 to TRBJ2-1, with 10 positions matching TRBD1. The germline gives CDR1 MNHNY, CDR2 SVGAGI (reference sequence). Trimming took 6 bases from V and 5 from J; bases not matched to a gene: 4. This CDR3 contains 14 residues.

CDR3 sequence (DNA): TGCAGCGTTGCAGGGTCTAGCGCATCCTACGAGCAGTACTTC. Protein product: CSVAGSSASYEQYF. V is TRBV29-1 and J is TRBJ2-7, with D tentatively TRBD2 (6 bases). This CDR3 is 14 amino acids long. V shed 4 bases and J shed 1 base, with 14 bases lying between them. Germline V gene sequence: CDR1 SQVTM, CDR2 ANQGSEA.